This TCR beta chain stems from a study of blood T cell repertoires in COVID-19. Study overall: Acute and convalescent COVID-19 specimens originated in the United States, Italy and Spain. The analysed material was cDNA or gDNA that came from T cells, B-cell-depleted T cells, or PBMCs.

With 5 bases removed from V and 8 bases from J, the gap between germline ends came to 15 bases. The CDR3 consists of 14 residues. Germline V gene sequence: CDR1 MNHEY, CDR2 SMNVEV (reference sequence). Original methodology: Amplified reference gene primers provided the basis for estimating nucleated cell counts. Produced via immunoSEQ multiplex PCR; TCRdb's table is partial and in-frame only. V, J and clone size derive from that table, while D and trimming were established from the DNA sequence. In the table there are 250,000 to 350,000 clones, about four fifths of which are singletons. The TCR comes from a person aged 65 to 85 with COVID-19, enrolled during active disease. The material sequenced was peripheral blood. The chain recombines TRBV27 with TRBJ1-4; D might be TRBD1 (5 bases). The CDR3 is CASSNGGAWEKLFF. The CDR3 DNA is TGTGCCAGCAGTAATGGAGGGGCTTGGGAAAAACTGTTTTTT.